The source of this TCR beta chain is a study of early T cells in non-severe SARS-CoV-2 infection. Whole-study context: Sequencing of bulk RNA from unsorted whole blood was done, without chain pairing. Findings and caveats of the study: Anti-spike CD8 specificities were favored by VDJdb matching, whose results missed private and CD4 specificities.

This clonotype was picked up a small number of times. Its target is not known. Individual cDNA molecules each received unique molecular identifiers attached to them. TCRdb re-derived calls from the 5' RACE reads in MiXCR, one entry per CDR3 protein. This sample has tens of thousands of distinct CDR3 sequences, with over 4% found just once. Germline-derived CDR1 and CDR2 are SGHTS and YDEGEE. Deletions cut 0 bases from V and 2 bases from J, with 13 bases between. This CDR3 contains 16 residues. What was sequenced was whole blood. The genes are TRBV5-8 and TRBJ2-3; D may be TRBD2 (5 bases). This sequence was found in an adult who was a healthcare worker with PCR-confirmed SARS-CoV-2 infection or an uninfected control (not recorded which). CDR3 DNA sequence: TGTGCCAGCAGCTTGGGGGCAGTGGGAGACACAGATACGCAGTATTTT. This translates into CASSLGAVGDTDTQYF.